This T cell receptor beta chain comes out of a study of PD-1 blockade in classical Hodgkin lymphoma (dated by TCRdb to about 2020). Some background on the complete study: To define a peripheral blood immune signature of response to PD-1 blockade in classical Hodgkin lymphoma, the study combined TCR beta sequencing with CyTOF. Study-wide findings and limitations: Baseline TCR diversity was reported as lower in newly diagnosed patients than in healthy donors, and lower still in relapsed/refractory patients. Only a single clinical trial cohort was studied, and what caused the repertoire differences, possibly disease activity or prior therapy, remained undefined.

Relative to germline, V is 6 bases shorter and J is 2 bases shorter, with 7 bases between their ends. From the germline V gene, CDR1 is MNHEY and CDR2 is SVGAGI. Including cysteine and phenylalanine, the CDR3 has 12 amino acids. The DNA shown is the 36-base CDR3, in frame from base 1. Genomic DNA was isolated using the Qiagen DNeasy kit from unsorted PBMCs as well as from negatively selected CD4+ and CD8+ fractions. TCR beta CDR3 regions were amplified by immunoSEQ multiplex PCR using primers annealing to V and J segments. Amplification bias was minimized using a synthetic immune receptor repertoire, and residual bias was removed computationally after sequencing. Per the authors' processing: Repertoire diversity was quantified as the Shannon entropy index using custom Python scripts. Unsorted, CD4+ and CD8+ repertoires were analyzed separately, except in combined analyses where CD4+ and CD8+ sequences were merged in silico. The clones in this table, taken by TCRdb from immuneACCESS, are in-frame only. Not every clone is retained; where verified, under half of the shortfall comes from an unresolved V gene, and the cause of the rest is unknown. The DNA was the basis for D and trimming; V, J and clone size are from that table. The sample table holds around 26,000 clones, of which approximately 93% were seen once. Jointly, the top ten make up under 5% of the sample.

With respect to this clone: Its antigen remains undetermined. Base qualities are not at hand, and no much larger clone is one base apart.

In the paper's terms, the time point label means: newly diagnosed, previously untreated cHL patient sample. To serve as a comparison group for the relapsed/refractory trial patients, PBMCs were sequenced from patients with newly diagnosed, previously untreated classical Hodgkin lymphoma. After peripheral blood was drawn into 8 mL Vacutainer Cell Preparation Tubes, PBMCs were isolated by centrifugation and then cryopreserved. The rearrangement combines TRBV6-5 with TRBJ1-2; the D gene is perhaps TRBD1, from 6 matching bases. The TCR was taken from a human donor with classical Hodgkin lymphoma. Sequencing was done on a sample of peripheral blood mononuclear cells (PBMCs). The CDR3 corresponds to CASSQGNYGYTF. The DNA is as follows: TGTGCCAGCAGCCAGGGGAACTATGGCTACACCTTC.